A selection of T cell receptor beta chains follows, all from one sample in a study of T cells in Graves' hyperthyroidism and ophthalmopathy. Via MiXCR, TCRdb re-called the multiplex PCR reads, giving one row per CDR3 protein. This sample has 550,000 to 700,000 distinct CDR3 sequences, with about 43% found just once. The sequenced sample consisted of peripheral blood or thyroid tissue (not recorded which). Receptors were obtained from an adult woman with Graves' disease, either hyperthyroidism or ophthalmopathy (not recorded which). The CDR3 runs from the conserved cysteine through the conserved F or W. D genes are given only for firm matches. Clone size is shown for a subset of rows, as once, few, many or a class of expanded clone.

size,J,V,D,CDR3,DNA
few,TRBJ1-2,TRBV3-1,TRBD1,CASSHLPGQGETGYGYTF,TGTGCCAGCAGCCACCTACCGGGACAGGGGGAGACCGGCTATGGCTACACCTTC
NA,TRBJ1-1,TRBV7-9,NA,CASSLGGSGMNTEAFF,TGTGCCAGCAGCTTAGGAGGTTCAGGTATGAACACTGAAGCTTTCTTT
NA,TRBJ2-7,TRBV20-1,TRBD1,CSARDPTGTTYEQYF,TGCAGTGCTAGGGACCCGACAGGGACAACCTACGAGCAGTACTTC
NA,TRBJ2-7,TRBV29-1,TRBD2,CSVEDPGGYEQYF,TGCAGCGTTGAAGATCCCGGGGGGTACGAGCAGTACTTC
many,TRBJ2-7,TRBV7-9,TRBD2,CASSLGLATDEQYF,TGTGCCAGCAGCCTAGGACTAGCAACTGACGAGCAGTACTTC
NA,TRBJ2-5,TRBV29-1,NA,CSVDWGLGETQYF,TGCAGCGTTGATTGGGGGCTTGGGGAGACCCAGTACTTC
many,TRBJ2-5,TRBV10-1,NA,CASSPPPNIRETQYF,TGCGCCAGCAGCCCTCCGCCTAATATCAGGGAGACCCAGTACTTC
few,TRBJ2-6,TRBV3-1,NA,CASRPRSSSGANVLTF,TGTGCCAGCAGGCCGCGGAGTAGCTCTGGGGCCAACGTCCTGACTTTC
NA,TRBJ1-4,TRBV14,NA,CASSHVGRRNEKLFF,TGTGCCAGCAGCCACGTGGGGAGGAGAAATGAAAAACTGTTTTTT
many,TRBJ2-7,TRBV6-1,TRBD2,CASSDLSGSSYEQYF,TGTGCCAGCAGCGACCTAAGCGGGAGCTCCTACGAGCAGTACTTC
NA,TRBJ1-5,TRBV20-1,NA,CSLVRAGVRNQPQHF,TGCAGTCTAGTCCGGGCCGGGGTTCGCAATCAGCCCCAGCATTTT
many,TRBJ2-7,TRBV19,NA,CASSKTGMGFGEQYF,TGTGCCAGTAGTAAGACCGGAATGGGCTTTGGCGAGCAGTACTTC
few,TRBJ2-7,TRBV7-3,NA,CASSSRGDNEQYF,TGTGCCAGCAGCTCACGAGGGGACAATGAGCAGTACTTC
NA,TRBJ2-7,TRBV24-1,NA,CATSRTGTGRNEQYF,TGTGCCACCAGCCGAACCGGGACTGGGCGCAACGAGCAGTACTTC
many,TRBJ2-7,TRBV6-6,NA,CASSYTTDTYEQYF,TGTGCCAGCAGTTATACGACAGATACCTACGAGCAGTACTTC
NA,TRBJ1-1,TRBV20-1,TRBD1,CSAAGQQVAEAFF,TGCAGTGCCGCGGGACAGCAGGTTGCTGAAGCTTTCTTT
many,TRBJ1-4,TRBV11-2,TRBD1,CASSPQPGQGNAKLFF,TGTGCCAGCAGCCCGCAGCCGGGACAGGGGAATGCAAAACTGTTTTTT
many,TRBJ1-2,TRBV7-3,NA,CASSGRSGVFGYTF,TGTGCCAGCAGCGGCCGTAGTGGGGTGTTTGGCTACACCTTC
many,TRBJ1-2,TRBV6-1,NA,CASSVRGAYGYTF,TGTGCCAGCAGTGTGAGGGGGGCCTATGGCTACACCTTC
many,TRBJ1-4,TRBV9,NA,CASSGQLNEKLFF,TGTGCCAGCAGCGGACAGCTTAATGAAAAACTGTTTTTT
many,TRBJ2-7,TRBV6-1,TRBD1,CASRDRFASYEQYF,TGTGCCAGCAGGGACAGGTTTGCGTCCTACGAGCAGTACTTC
NA,TRBJ2-2,TRBV29-1,NA,CSVEERFPNTGELFF,TGCAGCGTTGAAGAGCGATTTCCGAACACCGGGGAGCTGTTTTTT
many,TRBJ2-7,TRBV14,NA,CASSHSGNEQYF,TGTGCCAGCAGCCATTCTGGGAACGAGCAGTACTTC
NA,TRBJ1-2,TRBV12-5,NA,CASGLGDHQGYTF,TGTGCTAGTGGTTTGGGAGATCACCAGGGCTACACCTTC
NA,TRBJ1-5,TRBV2,NA,CASMWDGNQPQHF,TGTGCCAGCATGTGGGACGGCAATCAGCCCCAGCATTTT
many,TRBJ2-2,TRBV5-1,NA,CASSPDRPYTGELFF,TGCGCCAGCAGCCCGGACCGACCGTACACCGGGGAGCTGTTTTTT
many,TRBJ2-7,TRBV7-9,NA,CASSLESFITF,TGTGCCAGCAGCTTAGAGTCGTTCATCACCTTC
NA,TRBJ1-1,TRBV28,TRBD1,CASGSTGARHEAFF,TGTGCCAGCGGATCCACAGGGGCCCGACATGAAGCTTTCTTT
NA,TRBJ2-7,TRBV11-1,NA,CASSFERSGYEQYF,TGTGCCAGCAGCTTCGAGCGATCTGGCTACGAGCAGTACTTC
NA,TRBJ2-5,TRBV7-6,TRBD2,CASSWRESSMETQYF,TGTGCCAGCAGCTGGCGGGAGAGCTCCATGGAGACCCAGTACTTC
many,TRBJ2-2,TRBV2,TRBD2,CASSRLAGKRELFF,TGTGCCAGCAGTCGACTAGCGGGAAAGAGGGAGCTGTTTTTT
many,TRBJ2-7,TRBV29-1,TRBD1,CSARDRVTYEQYF,TGCAGCGCACGGGACAGGGTTACCTACGAGCAGTACTTC
many,TRBJ1-2,TRBV2,NA,CASKWDGMRGYTF,TGTGCCAGCAAGTGGGACGGAATGCGAGGCTACACCTTC
few,TRBJ1-2,TRBV7-2,NA,CASSLVGGSDGYTF,TGTGCCAGCAGCTTAGTGGGGGGGTCGGATGGCTACACCTTC
many,TRBJ1-2,TRBV7-2,NA,CASSPNGGDGYTF,TGTGCCAGCAGCCCCAACGGGGGGGATGGCTACACCTTC
NA,TRBJ1-1,TRBV2,NA,CASSRFDSGGEAFF,TGTGCCAGCAGCCGGTTTGATAGCGGGGGTGAAGCTTTCTTT
many,TRBJ2-2,TRBV7-8,NA,CASSQLPRGATGELFF,TGTGCCAGCAGCCAACTACCGAGGGGGGCCACCGGGGAGCTGTTTTTT
NA,TRBJ1-2,TRBV7-2,TRBD1,CASSLANRGNYGYTF,TGTGCCAGCAGCTTAGCTAACAGGGGGAACTATGGCTACACCTTC
NA,TRBJ1-3,TRBV7-9,NA,CASSLSGGIGNTIYF,TGTGCCAGCAGCTTATCCGGGGGGATTGGAAACACCATATATTTT
NA,TRBJ2-5,TRBV7-2,TRBD1,CASSAGQGPQETQYF,TGTGCCAGCAGCGCGGGACAGGGCCCCCAAGAGACCCAGTACTTC
many,TRBJ1-6,TRBV20-1,NA,CSARDVGQDNSPLHF,TGCAGTGCTAGAGATGTTGGGCAGGATAATTCACCCCTCCACTTT
many,TRBJ2-5,TRBV11-2,TRBD1,CASSLGRDRQETQYF,TGTGCCAGCAGCTTAGGCCGGGACAGGCAAGAGACCCAGTACTTC